Listed here are 9 T cell receptor beta chains from one sample, sequenced in a study of blood T cell repertoires in COVID-19. Clones were read by immunoSEQ multiplex PCR, and TCRdb kept only the in-frame ones, dropping some. The sample contains 110,000 or so clones, about 85% of which appear only once. The sequenced sample consisted of peripheral blood. The receptors here all came from a human donor in a cohort sampled during active COVID-19.

The chain employs TRBV28 and TRBJ1-5; TRBD1 agrees at 10 bases. The CDR3 is 14 amino acids. After removal of 7 bases from V and 4 bases from J, the junction contained 4 bases not matched to a gene. The germline V gene encodes CDR1 MDHEN and CDR2 SYDVKM. The DNA for the CDR3 is TGTGCCAGCACTCTGGGACAGGGGAATCAGCCCCAGCATTTT. It is translated as CASTLGQGNQPQHF. The full variable domain, completed using reference TRBV28 and TRBJ1-5, is DVKVTQSSRYLVKRTGEKVFLECVQDMDHENMFWYRQDPGLGLRLIYFSYDVKMKEKGDIPEGYSVSREKKERFSLILESASTNQTSMYLCASTLGQGNQPQHFGDGTRLSIL.

The V and J genes are TRBV7-8 and TRBJ2-7; possibly TRBD1 for D (6 bases). Trimming took off 7 bases at V and 5 bases at J, with 12 bases between the two ends. The CDR3 has 12 amino acids. The germline V gene has CDR1 SGHVS and CDR2 FQNEAQ. The CDR3 DNA sequence: TGTGCCAGCAAGGGCAGGGGCCACGAGCAGTACTTC. Translating gives CASKGRGHEQYF.

This clone has just a few counts. The chain uses TRBV30 and TRBJ1-4; perhaps TRBD1 as D (5 bases). The CDR3 runs 17 residues. The germline gives CDR1 GTSNPN, CDR2 SVGIG (reference sequence). The V and J ends lost 0 bases and 8 bases respectively, with 22 bases between them. The CDR3 nucleotides read TGTGCCTGGAGTGTTACAGGTCGCACCCTTTTCGAGGAAAAACTGTTTTTT. It is translated as CAWSVTGRTLFEEKLFF.

The chain has TRBV29-1 and TRBJ1-1; the D gene is possibly TRBD1 (5 bases). From germline, CDR1 is SQVTM and CDR2 ANQGSEA. Trimming left V 4 bases short and J 2 bases short, with 8 bases between. This CDR3 is 12 amino acids long. The DNA of the CDR3 is TGCAGCGTTGGCCAGGGAAACACTGAAGCTTTCTTT. Amino acid sequence: CSVGQGNTEAFF.

This chain uses TRBV7-9 with TRBJ2-3; D might be TRBD2 (7 bases). The CDR3 spans 15 residues. From germline, CDR1 is SEHNR and CDR2 FQNEAQ (reference sequence). Between the trimmed V and J ends, which lost 2 bases and 2 bases, there was a span of 11 bases. The CDR3 DNA is TGTGCCAGCAGCTTATCGGCGGGGGCCACAGATACGCAGTATTTT. This encodes CASSLSAGATDTQYF.

V usage is TRBV12-3 or TRBV12-4 and J usage is TRBJ2-5, with TRBD1 matching over 8 bases. The J segment lost 5 bases and the V segment lost 4 bases, leaving 3 bases of the junction unmatched. The CDR3 extends over 13 amino acids. CDR3 nucleotide sequence: TGTGCCAGCAGTTCCAACAGGGGGGAGACCCAGTACTTC. This translates into CASSSNRGETQYF.

This clone is a singleton in its sample. V is TRBV5-1 and J is TRBJ1-1; D possibly corresponds to TRBD1 (6 bases). This CDR3 region has 15 residues. V lost 0 bases and J 7 bases, leaving 16 bases between the germline ends. CDR1 and CDR2 (germline): SGHRS, YFSETQ. CDR3 region: CASSLGIDRRNEAFF. Here the CDR3 DNA reads TGCGCCAGCAGCTTGGGTATCGACAGGAGAAATGAAGCTTTCTTT.

The CDR3 sequence is CASREEDGEAFF. The CDR3 DNA follows: TGTGCCAGCAGAGAGGAGGATGGTGAAGCTTTCTTT. The gene calls are TRBV5-6 and TRBJ1-1, with D hard to call. The V gene lost 5 bases and the J gene lost 7 bases, with 12 bases spanning the gap. CDR3 length equals 12 residues. Looked up from germline, CDR1 is SGHDT and CDR2 is YYEEEE.

V is TRBV19 and J is TRBJ2-3; the match to TRBD2 covers 9 bases. J gave up 0 bases and V 4 bases, and 5 bases lay outside the gene matches. The V gene's germline CDR1 is LNHDA and CDR2 SQIVND (reference sequence). The CDR3 has 16 amino acids. The CDR3 DNA is TGTGCCAGTAGTAGGCTAGCGGGGCGAAGCACAGATACGCAGTATTTT. Its protein product is CASSRLAGRSTDTQYF.